This T cell receptor (beta chain) was sequenced in a study of glioma-infiltrating T cells after dendritic cell vaccination. Time point here: after dendritic cell vaccination, including at tumor progression/relapse. Study-wide results and limits: Estimated pretreatment TIL content predicted outcome after dendritic cell vaccination.

As for this clone: What it binds is not known.

The CDR3 is 17 amino acids. CDR1 MNHNS and CDR2 SASEGT come from the germline V gene. J was trimmed by 10 bases and V by 3 bases; bases with no gene match: 15. TCRdb keeps only in-frame clones here, not all; method: immunoSEQ multiplex PCR. The sample has some 110,000 clones; about 90% are singletons. This receptor was taken from a human donor with glioblastoma. The chain combines TRBV6-1 with TRBJ2-1; 10 bases are shared with TRBD2. This specimen consisted of blood, obtained after dendritic cell vaccination. CDR3 nucleotide sequence: TGTGCCAGCAGTGATGACTGGGGGGTAGCGGGAGGCCGGGAGCAGTTCTTC. Amino acid sequence: CASSDDWGVAGGREQFF.